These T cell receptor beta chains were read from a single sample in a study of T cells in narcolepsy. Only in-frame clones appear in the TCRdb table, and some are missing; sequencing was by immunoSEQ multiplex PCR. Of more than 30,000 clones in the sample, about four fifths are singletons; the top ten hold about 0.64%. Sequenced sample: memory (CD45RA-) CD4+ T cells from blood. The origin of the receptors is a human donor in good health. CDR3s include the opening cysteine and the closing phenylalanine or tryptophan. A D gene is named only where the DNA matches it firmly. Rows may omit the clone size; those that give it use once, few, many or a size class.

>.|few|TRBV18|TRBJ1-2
CASSPPSVGGGYTF
TGTGCCAGCTCACCACCTTCGGTGGGAGGGGGCTACACCTTC
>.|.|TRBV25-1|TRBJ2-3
CASSEWGPDTQYF
TGTGCCAGCAGTGAATGGGGACCAGATACGCAGTATTTT
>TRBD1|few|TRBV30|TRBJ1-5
CAWSGQGGYQPQHF
TGTGCCTGGAGTGGACAGGGAGGATATCAGCCCCAGCATTTT
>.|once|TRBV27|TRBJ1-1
CASSFFPISPTLTEAFF
TGTGCCAGCAGTTTTTTCCCGATTTCCCCGACTTTGACTGAAGCTTTCTTT
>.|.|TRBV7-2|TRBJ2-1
CASSFPGPGNEQFF
TGTGCCAGCAGCTTTCCGGGTCCAGGGAATGAGCAGTTCTTC
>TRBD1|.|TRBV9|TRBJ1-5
CASSGGTADQPQHF
TGTGCCAGCAGCGGAGGGACAGCTGATCAGCCCCAGCATTTT
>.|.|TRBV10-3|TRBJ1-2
CATRDGMSNYGYTF
TGTGCCACCAGGGACGGAATGTCTAACTATGGCTACACCTTC
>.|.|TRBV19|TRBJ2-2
CASSIRLGFSNTGELFF
TGTGCCAGTAGTATCAGGCTGGGATTTTCGAACACCGGGGAGCTGTTTTTT
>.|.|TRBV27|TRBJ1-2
CASSFSAERGYTF
TGTGCCAGTTCATTTTCCGCCGAACGGGGCTACACCTTC
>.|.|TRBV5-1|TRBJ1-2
CASSHSDYYGYTF
TGCGCCAGCAGCCACAGTGATTACTATGGCTACACCTTC
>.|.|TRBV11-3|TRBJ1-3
CASSPDASSGNTIYF
TGTGCCAGCAGCCCCGACGCGTCCTCTGGAAACACCATATATTTT
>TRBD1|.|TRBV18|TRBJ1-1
CASSPQGGGLRNTEAFF
TGTGCCAGCTCACCCCAAGGAGGGGGCCTCCGGAACACTGAAGCTTTCTTT
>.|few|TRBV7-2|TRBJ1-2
CASSLAIGNYGYTF
TGTGCCAGCAGCTTAGCGATAGGGAACTATGGCTACACCTTC
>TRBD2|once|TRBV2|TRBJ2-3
CASTSGGFSTDTQYF
TGTGCCAGCACGAGCGGGGGTTTCAGCACAGATACGCAGTATTTT
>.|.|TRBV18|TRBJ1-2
CASSPSNFDIGYTF
TGTGCCAGCTCACCCAGCAATTTCGACATTGGCTACACCTTC
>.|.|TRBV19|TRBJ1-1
CASRMRAEGNTEAFF
TGTGCCAGTAGGATGCGTGCGGAAGGGAACACTGAAGCTTTCTTT
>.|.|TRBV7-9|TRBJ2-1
CASMKEERSYNEQFF
TGTGCCAGCATGAAGGAGGAGCGGAGCTACAATGAGCAGTTCTTC
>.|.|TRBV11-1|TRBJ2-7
CASSSPPDYEQYF
TGTGCCAGCAGCTCCCCCCCCGACTACGAGCAGTACTTC
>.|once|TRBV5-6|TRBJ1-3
CASSLLFTGSGSTIYF
TGTGCCAGCAGCTTGTTGTTTACAGGCTCTGGAAGCACCATATATTTT
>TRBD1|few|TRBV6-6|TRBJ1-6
CASRRTGDENSPLHF
TGTGCCAGCAGACGGACAGGGGATGAAAATTCACCCCTCCACTTT
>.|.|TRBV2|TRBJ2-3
CASSAERLAAADTQYF
TGTGCCAGCAGTGCTGAGCGGTTGGCAGCCGCAGATACGCAGTATTTT
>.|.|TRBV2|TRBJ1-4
CASRQLGTSEKLFF
TGTGCCAGCAGGCAGTTAGGGACGAGTGAAAAACTGTTTTTT
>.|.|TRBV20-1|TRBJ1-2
CSATDSYGYTF
TGCAGTGCCACGGACAGCTATGGCTACACCTTC
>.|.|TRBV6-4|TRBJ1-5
CASSDQAGRNQPQHF
TGTGCCAGCAGTGACCAGGCAGGGCGCAATCAGCCCCAGCATTTT
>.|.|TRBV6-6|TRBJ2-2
CASRQTETGELFF
TGTGCCAGCAGGCAAACGGAGACCGGGGAGCTGTTTTTT
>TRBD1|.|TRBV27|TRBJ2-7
CASSFRPPGQGAEEQYF
TGTGCCAGCAGTTTTCGTCCTCCGGGACAGGGGGCAGAGGAGCAGTACTTC
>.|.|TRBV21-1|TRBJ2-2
CASSKSAGVRQGKRPYGELFF
TGTGCCAGCAGCAAATCTGCTGGGGTTCGGCAGGGGAAGAGACCTTACGGGGAGCTGTTTTTT
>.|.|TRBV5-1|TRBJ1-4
CASSRQQGEKLFF
TGCGCCAGCAGCCGGCAGCAAGGAGAAAAACTGTTTTTT
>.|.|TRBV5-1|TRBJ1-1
CASSLVAGLNTEAFF
TGCGCCAGCAGCTTGGTGGCGGGGTTGAACACTGAAGCTTTCTTT
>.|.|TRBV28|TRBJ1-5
CASSFGIQPQHF
TGTGCCAGCAGTTTCGGGATTCAGCCCCAGCATTTT
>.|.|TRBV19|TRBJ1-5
CASSLRSRVQPQHF
TGTGCCAGTAGTTTAAGAAGCAGGGTTCAGCCCCAGCATTTT
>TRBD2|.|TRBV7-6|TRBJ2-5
CASSLLAGGRQERTQYF
TGTGCCAGCAGTCTTCTAGCGGGGGGGCGGCAAGAAAGGACCCAGTACTTC
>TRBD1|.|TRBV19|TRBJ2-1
CASTHRGQNNEQFF
TGTGCCAGTACCCACAGGGGGCAGAACAATGAGCAGTTCTTC
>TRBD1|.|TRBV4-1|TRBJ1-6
CASSTGQGSSPLHF
TGCGCCAGCAGCACGGGACAGGGGTCCTCACCCCTCCACTTT
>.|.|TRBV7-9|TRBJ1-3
CASSVGGGDTIYF
TGTGCCAGCAGTGTTGGGGGAGGAGACACCATATATTTT
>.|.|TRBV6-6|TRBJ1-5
CASSYSRGNQPQHF
TGTGCCAGCAGTTACTCCAGAGGCAATCAGCCCCAGCATTTT
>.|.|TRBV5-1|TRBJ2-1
CASSLTIAEQFF
TGCGCCAGCAGCTTAACAATCGCTGAGCAGTTCTTC
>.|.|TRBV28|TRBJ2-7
CASSLGRWMVEQYF
TGTGCCAGCAGTTTAGGTCGGTGGATGGTCGAGCAGTACTTC
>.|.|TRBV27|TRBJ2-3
CASSLVGPDTQYF
TGTGCCAGCAGTTTAGTCGGTCCAGATACGCAGTATTTT
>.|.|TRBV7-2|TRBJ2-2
CASSLLRGGSTGELFF
TGTGCCAGCAGCTTACTGCGAGGGGGAAGCACCGGGGAGCTGTTTTTT
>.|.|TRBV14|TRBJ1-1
CASSQDHTGTEKAFF
TGTGCCAGCAGCCAAGATCATACCGGGACTGAGAAAGCTTTCTTT
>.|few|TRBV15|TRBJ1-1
CATSFIRDTEAFF
TGTGCCACCAGCTTTATCAGGGACACTGAAGCTTTCTTT
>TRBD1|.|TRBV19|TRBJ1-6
CASSIGTGIGSPLHF
TGTGCCAGTAGTATCGGGACAGGGATCGGTTCACCCCTCCACTTT
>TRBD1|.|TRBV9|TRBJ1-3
CASSPTPQGLSGNTIYF
TGTGCCAGCAGCCCCACCCCACAGGGGCTCTCTGGAAACACCATATATTTT
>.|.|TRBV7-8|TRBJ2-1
CASSSRGSLIFSEQFF
TGTGCCAGCAGCTCGCGCGGATCACTAATTTTCAGTGAGCAGTTCTTC
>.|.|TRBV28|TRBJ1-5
CASNPAGLTSNQPQHF
TGTGCCAGCAATCCCGCGGGACTTACGAGCAATCAGCCCCAGCATTTT
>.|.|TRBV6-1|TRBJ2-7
CASSESRYEQYF
TGTGCCAGCAGTGAAAGCAGGTACGAGCAGTACTTC
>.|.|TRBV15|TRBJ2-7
CATSRGPHSEQYF
TGTGCCACCAGCAGAGGCCCTCACAGCGAGCAGTACTTC
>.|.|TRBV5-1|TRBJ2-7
CASSLDRDASIYEQYF
TGCGCCAGCAGCCTAGACCGGGATGCATCTATCTACGAGCAGTACTTC
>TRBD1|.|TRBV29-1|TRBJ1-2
CSVATDRGRTSGYTF
TGCAGCGTTGCAACCGACAGGGGGCGAACTAGTGGCTACACCTTC
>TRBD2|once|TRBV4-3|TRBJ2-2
CASSETSGGAYGELFF
TGCGCCAGCAGTGAGACTAGCGGGGGCGCTTACGGGGAGCTGTTTTTT
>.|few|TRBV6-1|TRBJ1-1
CASIRRQQNTEAFF
TGTGCCAGCATCCGCAGGCAACAGAACACTGAAGCTTTCTTT
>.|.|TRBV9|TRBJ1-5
CASSETGTFNQPQHF
TGTGCCAGCAGCGAGACTGGGACCTTCAATCAGCCCCAGCATTTT
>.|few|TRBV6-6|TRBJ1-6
CASSPAGAASPLHF
TGTGCCAGCAGCCCCGCGGGGGCGGCTTCACCCCTCCACTTT
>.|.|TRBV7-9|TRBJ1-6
CASSPPGGSPLHF
TGTGCCAGCAGCCCACCTGGGGGTTCACCCCTCCACTTT
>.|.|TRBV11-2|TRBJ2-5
CASSHGPPHQETQYF
TGTGCCAGCAGCCATGGACCCCCCCACCAAGAGACCCAGTACTTC
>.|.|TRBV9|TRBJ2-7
CASSKGRISSYEQYF
TGTGCCAGCAGCAAGGGGAGGATAAGCTCCTACGAGCAGTACTTC
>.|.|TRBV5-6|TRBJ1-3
CASSLDGGNTIYF
TGTGCCAGCAGCTTGGACGGGGGAAACACCATATATTTT
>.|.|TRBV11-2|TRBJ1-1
CASLIGDAGSTEAFF
TGTGCCAGCCTTATTGGGGACGCTGGGAGCACTGAAGCTTTCTTT
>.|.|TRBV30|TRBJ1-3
CAWSVVGSGNTIYF
TGTGCCTGGAGTGTAGTGGGCTCTGGAAACACCATATATTTT